These T cell receptor beta chains were read from a single sample in a study of technical replicates of blood from several donors. Using immunoSEQ multiplex PCR, the repertoire was profiled, and TCRdb retains in-frame clones only, with some absent. Of some 87,000 clones in the sample, roughly 96% were seen once. The specimen was T cells isolated from PBMCs. The receptors shown here come from a human donor in good health. Each CDR3 is given with its conserved first and last residue. The order of the fields is V gene, D gene, clone size, J gene, CDR3 protein, CDR3 DNA. A D gene is named only where the DNA matches it firmly. The size entry is marked missing in some rows and otherwise reads once, few, many or a size class.

v_call: TRBV7-9; d_call: TRBD2; clone_size: .; j_call: TRBJ2-7; cdr3_aa: CASSLAGGAGGPSSYEQYF; cdr3_nt: TGTGCCAGCAGCTTAGCGGGAGGAGCGGGAGGGCCTTCGAGCTACGAGCAGTACTTC
v_call: TRBV30; d_call: .; clone_size: .; j_call: TRBJ2-7; cdr3_aa: CAWSDGSEQYF; cdr3_nt: TGTGCCTGGAGTGACGGGAGCGAGCAGTACTTC
v_call: TRBV7-7; d_call: .; clone_size: once; j_call: TRBJ1-2; cdr3_aa: CASSLERGEGRNGYTF; cdr3_nt: TGTGCTAGCAGCTTAGAAAGGGGGGAGGGTAGGAATGGCTACACCTTC
v_call: TRBV5-1; d_call: .; clone_size: .; j_call: TRBJ2-3; cdr3_aa: CASYSGFGADTQYF; cdr3_nt: TGCGCCTCCTACAGCGGGTTTGGGGCGGATACGCAGTATTTT
v_call: TRBV25-1; d_call: TRBD2; clone_size: .; j_call: TRBJ2-2; cdr3_aa: CASSRLAGAGGELFF; cdr3_nt: TGTGCCAGCAGCCGCCTAGCGGGAGCGGGCGGGGAGCTGTTTTTT
v_call: TRBV29-1; d_call: TRBD2; clone_size: .; j_call: TRBJ2-5; cdr3_aa: CSVAGTSAAQETQYF; cdr3_nt: TGCAGCGTTGCCGGGACTAGCGCCGCCCAAGAGACCCAGTACTTC
v_call: TRBV7-6; d_call: .; clone_size: .; j_call: TRBJ1-2; cdr3_aa: CASSSGGRGYTF; cdr3_nt: TGTGCCAGCAGCTCGGGGGGGAGGGGCTACACCTTC
v_call: TRBV28; d_call: .; clone_size: few; j_call: TRBJ2-2; cdr3_aa: CASRKQGCGELFF; cdr3_nt: TGTGCCAGCAGAAAACAGGGTTGCGGGGAGCTGTTTTTT
v_call: TRBV6-1; d_call: TRBD1; clone_size: few; j_call: TRBJ2-7; cdr3_aa: CASSVNPGQRYEQYF; cdr3_nt: TGTGCCAGCAGTGTGAATCCGGGACAGCGCTACGAGCAGTACTTC
v_call: TRBV27; d_call: TRBD1; clone_size: .; j_call: TRBJ2-1; cdr3_aa: CASSSDRANEQFF; cdr3_nt: TGTGCCAGCAGTTCGGACAGGGCCAATGAGCAGTTCTTC
v_call: TRBV27; d_call: .; clone_size: .; j_call: TRBJ1-1; cdr3_aa: CASSFVGWRQADTEAFF; cdr3_nt: TGTGCCAGCAGTTTCGTCGGGTGGAGACAGGCTGACACTGAAGCTTTCTTT
v_call: TRBV6-4; d_call: .; clone_size: few; j_call: TRBJ1-1; cdr3_aa: CASNRQVEAFF; cdr3_nt: TGTGCCAGCAACAGACAGGTTGAAGCTTTCTTT
v_call: TRBV5-1; d_call: .; clone_size: .; j_call: TRBJ1-1; cdr3_aa: CASRTGGSTEAFF; cdr3_nt: TGCGCCAGCAGGACGGGGGGTAGCACTGAAGCTTTCTTT
v_call: TRBV28; d_call: .; clone_size: .; j_call: TRBJ1-1; cdr3_aa: CATGTDTMNTEAFF; cdr3_nt: TGTGCCACCGGAACGGACACGATGAACACTGAAGCTTTCTTT
v_call: TRBV6-1; d_call: .; clone_size: .; j_call: TRBJ1-1; cdr3_aa: CASVRTVEAFF; cdr3_nt: TGTGCCAGCGTGAGGACAGTTGAAGCTTTCTTT
v_call: TRBV5-4; d_call: .; clone_size: .; j_call: TRBJ2-6; cdr3_aa: CASSLAGFSGANVLTF; cdr3_nt: TGTGCCAGCAGCTTGGCCGGGTTCTCTGGGGCCAACGTCCTGACTTTC
v_call: TRBV10-1; d_call: TRBD1; clone_size: .; j_call: TRBJ2-7; cdr3_aa: CASPPGQGSPEDEQYF; cdr3_nt: TGCGCCAGCCCCCCGGGACAGGGGTCGCCAGAGGACGAGCAGTACTTC
v_call: TRBV6-6; d_call: .; clone_size: .; j_call: TRBJ2-1; cdr3_aa: CASSYHRAEREQFF; cdr3_nt: TGTGCCAGCAGTTATCATCGTGCGGAGCGTGAGCAGTTCTTC
v_call: TRBV9; d_call: .; clone_size: once; j_call: TRBJ2-7; cdr3_aa: CASSDRRIYEQYF; cdr3_nt: TGTGCCAGCAGTGATCGCAGGATATACGAGCAGTACTTC
v_call: TRBV30; d_call: .; clone_size: once; j_call: TRBJ1-5; cdr3_aa: CAWSVLRYQPQHF; cdr3_nt: TGTGCCTGGAGTGTACTACGGTATCAGCCCCAGCATTTT
v_call: TRBV6-5; d_call: .; clone_size: .; j_call: TRBJ1-2; cdr3_aa: CASSYSIQGSILDTF; cdr3_nt: TGTGCCAGCAGTTACTCGATTCAGGGTTCGATATTAGACACCTTC
v_call: TRBV30; d_call: .; clone_size: .; j_call: TRBJ2-3; cdr3_aa: CAWSGGLGTDTQYF; cdr3_nt: TGTGCCTGGAGTGGAGGCTTGGGTACAGATACGCAGTATTTT
v_call: TRBV11-3; d_call: TRBD1; clone_size: once; j_call: TRBJ1-5; cdr3_aa: CASSKTGGLEPQHF; cdr3_nt: TGTGCCAGCAGTAAGACAGGGGGGCTGGAGCCCCAGCATTTT
v_call: TRBV7-2; d_call: .; clone_size: .; j_call: TRBJ2-7; cdr3_aa: CASSRGLAASYEQYF; cdr3_nt: TGTGCCAGCAGCAGGGGACTCGCTGCCTCCTACGAGCAGTACTTC
v_call: TRBV6-1; d_call: .; clone_size: once; j_call: TRBJ2-3; cdr3_aa: CASSERGLTDTQYF; cdr3_nt: TGTGCCAGCAGTGAACGTGGGCTCACAGATACGCAGTATTTT
v_call: TRBV6-5; d_call: TRBD1; clone_size: .; j_call: TRBJ2-7; cdr3_aa: CASSRTGVYEQYF; cdr3_nt: TGTGCCAGCAGCCGAACAGGGGTTTACGAGCAGTACTTC
v_call: TRBV4-1; d_call: .; clone_size: .; j_call: TRBJ1-1; cdr3_aa: CASSQDGGTGTEAFF; cdr3_nt: TGCGCCAGCAGCCAAGATGGAGGGACGGGCACTGAAGCTTTCTTT
v_call: TRBV25-1; d_call: TRBD2; clone_size: .; j_call: TRBJ2-1; cdr3_aa: CASSDSGRAYNEQFF; cdr3_nt: TGTGCCAGCAGTGACAGCGGGAGGGCCTACAATGAGCAGTTCTTC
v_call: TRBV6-5; d_call: .; clone_size: .; j_call: TRBJ2-7; cdr3_aa: CAVGRGSSYEQYF; cdr3_nt: TGTGCCGTCGGAAGGGGGTCCTCCTACGAGCAGTACTTC
v_call: TRBV11-2; d_call: .; clone_size: few; j_call: TRBJ1-4; cdr3_aa: CASSFSTGTMEKLFF; cdr3_nt: TGTGCCAGCAGCTTCAGTACCGGGACAATGGAAAAACTGTTTTTT
v_call: TRBV5-1; d_call: .; clone_size: .; j_call: TRBJ2-2; cdr3_aa: CASSIQGIAGELFF; cdr3_nt: TGCGCCAGCAGCATCCAGGGGATCGCCGGGGAGCTGTTTTTT
v_call: TRBV6-1; d_call: .; clone_size: .; j_call: TRBJ1-5; cdr3_aa: CASRDYIGGQPQHF; cdr3_nt: TGTGCCAGCAGAGATTATATCGGGGGTCAGCCCCAGCATTTT
v_call: TRBV9; d_call: .; clone_size: .; j_call: TRBJ1-1; cdr3_aa: CASSVNQALPYTEAFF; cdr3_nt: TGTGCCAGCAGCGTAAATCAGGCACTGCCTTACACTGAAGCTTTCTTT
v_call: TRBV29-1; d_call: .; clone_size: .; j_call: TRBJ2-7; cdr3_aa: CSPRQGQSVTYEQYF; cdr3_nt: TGCAGCCCGCGTCAGGGTCAAAGTGTAACCTACGAGCAGTACTTC
v_call: TRBV27; d_call: .; clone_size: .; j_call: TRBJ2-6; cdr3_aa: CASSTFLTTRVPGANVLTF; cdr3_nt: TGTGCCAGCAGTACTTTCCTGACGACGAGGGTTCCCGGGGCCAACGTCCTGACTTTC
v_call: TRBV7-9; d_call: .; clone_size: .; j_call: TRBJ1-2; cdr3_aa: CASSYTGKAYGYTF; cdr3_nt: TGTGCCAGCAGCTATACAGGGAAGGCCTATGGCTACACCTTC
v_call: TRBV9; d_call: TRBD2; clone_size: .; j_call: TRBJ2-3; cdr3_aa: CASSVDLTGGGLRWTDTQYF; cdr3_nt: TGTGCCAGCAGCGTAGACCTTACGGGAGGGGGGCTGAGATGGACAGATACGCAGTATTTT
v_call: TRBV2; d_call: TRBD2; clone_size: .; j_call: TRBJ2-5; cdr3_aa: CASGLAETQYF; cdr3_nt: TGTGCCAGTGGACTAGCAGAGACCCAGTACTTC
v_call: TRBV30; d_call: .; clone_size: .; j_call: TRBJ1-2; cdr3_aa: CAWKGANYGYTF; cdr3_nt: TGTGCCTGGAAGGGGGCTAACTATGGCTACACCTTC
v_call: TRBV18; d_call: .; clone_size: .; j_call: TRBJ2-7; cdr3_aa: CASSPDRDEQYF; cdr3_nt: TGTGCCAGCTCACCGGACAGAGATGAGCAGTACTTC
v_call: TRBV4-1; d_call: .; clone_size: .; j_call: TRBJ2-1; cdr3_aa: CASSPLSREWGNEQFF; cdr3_nt: TGCGCCAGCAGCCCCCTCAGCCGGGAGTGGGGCAATGAGCAGTTCTTC
v_call: TRBV29-1; d_call: TRBD1; clone_size: .; j_call: TRBJ2-7; cdr3_aa: CSVGGRTGFYEQYF; cdr3_nt: TGCAGCGTTGGTGGGCGGACAGGATTCTACGAGCAGTACTTC
v_call: TRBV7-9; d_call: .; clone_size: .; j_call: TRBJ2-7; cdr3_aa: CASSPPVSSYEQYF; cdr3_nt: TGTGCCAGCAGCCCTCCTGTTAGCTCCTACGAGCAGTACTTC
v_call: TRBV27; d_call: .; clone_size: .; j_call: TRBJ2-1; cdr3_aa: CASSNHPWRDSYNEQFF; cdr3_nt: TGTGCCAGCAGTAATCACCCTTGGCGGGACTCCTACAATGAGCAGTTCTTC
v_call: TRBV7-9; d_call: TRBD2; clone_size: .; j_call: TRBJ2-5; cdr3_aa: CASVYPGLAGEETQYF; cdr3_nt: TGTGCCAGCGTATATCCCGGGCTAGCGGGAGAGGAGACCCAGTACTTC
v_call: TRBV27; d_call: TRBD2; clone_size: .; j_call: TRBJ2-7; cdr3_aa: CASSLYGGSNEQYF; cdr3_nt: TGTGCCAGCAGTTTATACGGGGGGTCCAACGAGCAGTACTTC